These 30 T cell receptor beta chains originate from one sample sequenced in a study of blood T cells in healthy people across ages. A second roughly 7 to 11 cycle PCR used barcoded and J-beta primers. TCRdb analysed the 5' RACE reads with MiXCR anew, one entry per CDR3 protein. In the table there are some 1,500,000 distinct CDR3 sequences, approximately 43% of which are singletons. What was sequenced was blood. Receptors were obtained from a woman under 30 in good health.

The genes are TRBV18 and TRBJ2-5, with 7 positions matching TRBD1. TRBJ2-7 matches the DNA end more closely, so the J call is doubtful. Germline V gene data show CDR1 as KGHSH and CDR2 as LQKENI. The length of the CDR3 is 15 residues. This CDR3 is CASSPDRVATYEQYF. The CDR3 DNA follows: TGTGCCAGCTCACCCGACAGGGTTGCAACCTACGAGCAGTACTTC.

The chain couples TRBV30 to TRBJ1-4; possible D gene TRBD1, 6 bases. Trimming took off 5 bases at V and 7 bases at J, with 17 bases between the two ends. CDR1 and CDR2 (germline): GTSNPN, SVGIG (reference sequence). There are 14 residues in the CDR3. The CDR3 sequence is CAWAQGKVSEKLFF. The DNA for the CDR3 is TGTGCCTGGGCACAGGGAAAGGTGTCTGAAAAACTGTTTTTT.

This clonotype has more than one count but fewer than ten. The chain couples TRBV14 to TRBJ2-1; no clear D. Germline assignment: CDR1 SGHDN and CDR2 FVKESK. Trimming took off 2 bases at V and 0 bases at J, with 8 bases between the two ends. The CDR3 length is 15 residues. The DNA of the CDR3 is TGTGCCAGCAGCCAACTCCCGCCCTCCTACAATGAGCAGTTCTTC. Translated, it gives CASSQLPPSYNEQFF.

This chain links TRBV28 with TRBJ2-1, with 10 bases that match TRBD2. The J call may be faulty, since TRBJ2-7 better matches the DNA end. The CDR3 is made up of 21 amino acids. Germline V CDR1 and CDR2: MDHEN, SYDVKM. CDR3 coding DNA: TGTGCCAGCACCCCCCGAGGGCTAGCGGGAGTAGGGGGGGCCTCCTACAATGAGCAGTACTTC. Residues: CASTPRGLAGVGGASYNEQYF.

The chain combines TRBV10-3 with TRBJ1-1, with a weak D call TRBD1 (5 bases). The V end was cut by 2 bases, the J end by 4 bases, with 8 bases between. The CDR3 totals 13 residues. Germline CDR1 and CDR2: ENHRY and SYGVKD. For the CDR3, the DNA is TGTGCCATCAGTGAGGGCGGGGGCACTGAAGCTTTCTTT. Translated: CAISEGGGTEAFF.

This clonotype has a handful of counts. CDR3 protein: CASSFQGQNYGYTF. CDR3 in DNA: TGTGCCAGCAGTTTTCAGGGCCAGAACTATGGCTACACCTTC. This sequence joins TRBV28 and TRBJ1-2; D possibly corresponds to TRBD1 (5 bases). The CDR3 contains 14 residues. Trimming took off 3 bases at V and 2 bases at J, with 10 bases between the two ends. Germline loops: CDR1 MDHEN, CDR2 SYDVKM.

A remark on this clonotype: This likely comes from a read error, as the CDR3 has no conserved phenylalanine or tryptophan at its end. The chain links TRBV5-5 to TRBJ1-5; D might be TRBD1 (6 bases). The CDR3 runs 14 residues. Per germline, CDR1 SGHKS and CDR2 YYEKEE (reference sequence). V lost 3 bases to trimming and J lost 6 bases, with 13 bases between them. This CDR3 reads CASSSGVSGQPQHC. The CDR3 DNA reads TGTGCCAGCAGCTCAGGGGTATCGGGTCAGCCCCAGCATTGT.

As for this clonotype: A read error may explain this, as a much larger clone is one base away. The V call is TRBV12-3 or TRBV12-4, the J call TRBJ2-4, with D perhaps TRBD1 (6 bases). The CDR3 runs to 12 residues. The CDR3 here is CVSSFQGREQYF. DNA for the CDR3: TGTGTCAGCAGTTTCCAGGGGAGAGAGCAGTACTTC.

In its sample, this clonotype was seen a few times. The chain combines TRBV28 with TRBJ1-2, with D possibly TRBD1 on 5 matching bases. Germline V gene data show CDR1 as MDHEN and CDR2 as SYDVKM. This CDR3 comprises 16 residues. V lost 5 bases, J lost 2 bases, and 18 bases lay in between. CDR3 region: CASSPWGRSGNYGYTF. DNA for the CDR3: TGTGCCAGCAGTCCCTGGGGCCGGTCGGGAAACTATGGCTACACCTTC.

About this clonotype itself: One end of the junction does not line up with germline, which may come from a read error. The CDR3 loop reads CSASIQGSRDTQYF. CDR3 DNA sequence: TGCAGTGCTAGTATCCAGGGTAGCAGAGATACGCAGTATTTT. The chain couples TRBV20-1 to TRBJ2-3, with D possibly being TRBD1 (5 bases). Germline CDR1 is DFQATT and CDR2 is SNEGSKA (reference sequence). The CDR3 spans 14 residues.

With respect to this clonotype: An end of the junction does not agree with germline; a read error may underlie this. The V call is TRBV7-2, the J call TRBJ1-6; D gene unclear. The CDR3 is 14 amino acids. CDR1 and CDR2 from the germline V gene are SGHTA and FQGNSA. CDR3 coding DNA: TGTGCCAGCAGCTCCTACCGGAATAATTCATCCCTCCACTTT. It specifies CASSSYRNNSSLHF.

The CDR3 is CASHARGRNEQYF. The CDR3 nucleotides read TGTGCCAGCCACGCACGGGGTCGGAATGAGCAGTACTTC. The rearrangement links TRBV12-3 or TRBV12-4 to TRBJ2-4, with a tentative D call TRBD2 (5 bases). Trimming took off 8 bases at V and 13 bases at J, with 21 bases between the two ends. The CDR3 contains 13 residues.

V usage is TRBV4-2 and J usage is TRBJ1-2; unclear D gene. The CDR3 has 15 amino acids. CDR1 and CDR2 (germline): LGHNA, YNFKEQ. Trimming shortened V by 1 base and J by 3 bases, and 12 bases separated the two germline ends. The CDR3 DNA reads TGTGCCAGCAGCCAAGCTCGCCAGGCCCACTATGGCTACACCTTC. This codes for CASSQARQAHYGYTF.

This clonotype was seen ten or more times. CDR3 residues: CSVDEGVDQETQYF. The CDR3 region has the DNA TGCAGCGTTGACGAGGGGGTCGACCAAGAGACCCAGTACTTC. This chain links TRBV29-1 with TRBJ2-5; D is possibly TRBD1 (6 bases). CDR3 size: 14 residues. With 3 bases removed from V and 0 bases from J, the gap between germline ends came to 11 bases. Germline loops: CDR1 SQVTM, CDR2 ANQGSEA.

This chain links TRBV6-5 with TRBJ2-5; D unresolved. In germline, CDR1 is MNHEY, CDR2 SVGAGI. The CDR3 is 12 residues long. Trimming left V 6 bases short and J 11 bases short, with 16 bases between. CDR3 DNA: TGTGCCAGCAGGCGGAATAACAATGAGCAGTACTTC. This translates into CASRRNNNEQYF.

This sequence joins TRBV4-3 and TRBJ2-1; unclear D gene. Germline V lookup: CDR1 LGHNA, CDR2 YSLEER. V was shortened by 1 base and J by 4 bases, with 8 bases between the two germline ends. The CDR3 spans 14 residues. The CDR3 bases are TGCGCCAGCAGCCAAGGGGAACAGTACAATGAGCAGTTCTTC. This sequence encodes CASSQGEQYNEQFF.

This clonotype was detected only a few times. This sequence joins TRBV4-3 and TRBJ2-1; D remains ambiguous. V gave up 2 bases and J gave up 8 bases, with 16 bases separating them. This CDR3 contains 15 residues. Germline CDR1 and CDR2: LGHNA and YSLEER. CDR3 amino acids: CASSQRSAKFDEQFF. The CDR3 DNA is TGCGCCAGCAGCCAACGTTCCGCTAAGTTCGATGAGCAGTTCTTC.

This chain connects TRBV10-3 to TRBJ2-7, with D perhaps matching TRBD1 or TRBD2 (5 bases each). TRBJ2-5 matches the DNA end more closely, so the J call is doubtful. The germline gives CDR1 ENHRY, CDR2 SYGVKD. This CDR3 comprises 17 residues. The CDR3 loop reads CAISESIQGPSFETQYF. The CDR3 nucleotides read TGTGCCATCAGTGAGTCGATTCAGGGACCTTCTTTTGAGACCCAGTACTTC.

Worth noting for this clonotype: One end of the junction varies from germline; a read error may be responsible. The rearrangement links TRBV7-9 to TRBJ2-7, with TRBD2 matching over 11 bases. CDR3 length: 15 residues. Germline-derived CDR1 and CDR2 are SEHNR and FQNEAQ (reference sequence). CDR3 loop: CVSSLSLAGGYEQYF. CDR3 DNA sequence: TGTGTCAGCAGCTTAAGCCTAGCGGGAGGATACGAGCAGTACTTC. Drawing the rest from reference TRBV7-9 and TRBJ2-7, the complete variable domain is DTGVSQNPRHKITKRGQNVTFRCDPISEHNRLYWYRQTLGQGPEFLTYFQNEAQLEKSRLLSDRFSAERPKGSFSTLEIQRTEQGDSAMYLCVSSLSLAGGYEQYFGPGTRLTVT.

This clonotype was detected only a few times. The J gene is TRBJ2-7, the V gene TRBV10-3, with TRBD1 matching over 9 bases. CDR3 size: 15 residues. V gave up 3 bases and J gave up 0 bases; unmatched junction bases: 3. Germline values: CDR1 ENHRY, CDR2 SYGVKD. In nucleotides, the CDR3 is TGTGCCATCAGTGACGACAGGGGGAACTCCTACGAGCAGTACTTC. This gives the protein CAISDDRGNSYEQYF.

This clonotype was detected a few times. The chain employs TRBV7-3 and TRBJ1-1; 8 nucleotides align to TRBD1. Trimming took 6 bases from V and 4 from J; bases not matched to a gene: 16. Germline CDR1 reads SGHTA; CDR2 reads FQGTGA. The CDR3 is made up of 17 amino acids. The CDR3 DNA sequence: TGTGCCAGCAGGCCTACTGGAGGGACAGGCCGGCTCACTGAAGCTTTCTTT. Residues: CASRPTGGTGRLTEAFF.

This clonotype was seen many times. The chain combines TRBV10-3 with TRBJ2-1; 9 bases map to TRBD2. The CDR3 is 15 residues long. CDR1 and CDR2 from the germline V gene are ENHRY and SYGVKD. Trimming took 3 bases from V and 5 from J; bases not matched to a gene: 5. The CDR3 region is CAISEAAGGNNEQFF. CDR3 sequence (DNA): TGTGCCATCAGTGAAGCAGCGGGGGGAAACAATGAGCAGTTCTTC.

This clonotype was counted only a few times. This chain uses TRBV10-3 with TRBJ2-3; TRBD1 might be the D (5 bases). The ends were cut back, 10 bases at V and 0 bases at J, with 11 bases in the middle. The CDR3 totals 13 residues. Germline CDR1 reads ENHRY; CDR2 reads SYGVKD. In DNA form, the CDR3 reads TGTGCCAACGACAGTGTTAGCACAGATACGCAGTATTTT. This codes for CANDSVSTDTQYF.

This clonotype was observed once. V is TRBV20-1 and J is TRBJ2-4; 10 bases map to TRBD2. With the DNA end fitting TRBJ2-7 better, the J assignment may be wrong. CDR3 length: 15 residues. CDR1 and CDR2 from the germline V gene are DFQATT and SNEGSKA (reference sequence). The CDR3: CSARIQLAGMYEQYF. DNA of the CDR3: TGCAGTGCTAGGATCCAACTAGCGGGGATGTACGAGCAGTACTTC.

The gene calls are TRBV13 and TRBJ1-2; D is undetermined. Germline CDR1 is PRHDT and CDR2 is FYEKMQ (reference sequence). This CDR3 comprises 11 residues. V lost 0 bases, J lost 8 bases, and 4 bases lay in between. As DNA, the CDR3 is TGTGCCAGCAGCTTAGGCCCGGGCTACACCTTC. Translated, it gives CASSLGPGYTF.

This clonotype was picked up a small number of times. The rearrangement links TRBV4-1 to TRBJ2-2, with 8 bases aligning to TRBD2. From germline, CDR1 is MGHRA and CDR2 YSYEKL. The CDR3 sequence is 16 residues long. V lost 2 bases to trimming and J lost 6 bases; unmatched junction nucleotides: 8. CDR3 bases: TGCGCCAGCAGCCAACTGGGGACTAGAGTCGCCGGGGAGCTGTTTTTT. This translates into CASSQLGTRVAGELFF.

The chain is built from TRBV12-3 or TRBV12-4 and TRBJ2-3; unclear D gene. This CDR3 has 13 amino acids. The germline V and J ends were trimmed by 5 bases and 5 bases, with 11 bases remaining between them. CDR3 DNA sequence: TGTGCCAGCAGTCCAGGAATGGGAGATACGCAGTATTTT. This gives the protein CASSPGMGDTQYF.

This clonotype was seen more than once but under ten times. The chain links TRBV3-1 to TRBJ2-7; 7 positions agree with TRBD1. CDR3 length: 16 amino acids. V lost 4 bases to trimming and J lost 1 base; unmatched junction nucleotides: 10. Per the germline V gene, CDR1 is LGHDT and CDR2 is YNNKEL (reference sequence). Here the CDR3 DNA reads TGTGCCAGCAGCCCCACGACAGGGAAAGGTTCCTACGAGCAGTACTTC. This sequence encodes CASSPTTGKGSYEQYF.

The rearrangement uses TRBV7-9 and TRBJ2-1; TRBD2 agrees at 8 bases. This CDR3 comprises 16 residues. Germline CDR1 is SEHNR and CDR2 is FQNEAQ (reference sequence). With V trimmed by 4 bases and J by 5 bases, 10 bases remained unmatched. CDR3 sequence: CASSSTPGLVDNEQFF. The CDR3 nucleotides read TGTGCCAGCAGCTCAACTCCGGGACTAGTTGACAATGAGCAGTTCTTC.

A note on this clonotype: A much larger clone differs by one base, so this may be a read error. V is TRBV20-1 and J is TRBJ1-2; possible D gene TRBD1, 5 bases. Germline CDR1 reads DFQATT; CDR2 reads SNEGSKA (reference sequence). The CDR3 runs to 12 residues. CDR3: CNARVTGYGYTF. The CDR3 nucleotides read TGCAATGCTAGAGTCACAGGCTATGGCTACACCTTC.